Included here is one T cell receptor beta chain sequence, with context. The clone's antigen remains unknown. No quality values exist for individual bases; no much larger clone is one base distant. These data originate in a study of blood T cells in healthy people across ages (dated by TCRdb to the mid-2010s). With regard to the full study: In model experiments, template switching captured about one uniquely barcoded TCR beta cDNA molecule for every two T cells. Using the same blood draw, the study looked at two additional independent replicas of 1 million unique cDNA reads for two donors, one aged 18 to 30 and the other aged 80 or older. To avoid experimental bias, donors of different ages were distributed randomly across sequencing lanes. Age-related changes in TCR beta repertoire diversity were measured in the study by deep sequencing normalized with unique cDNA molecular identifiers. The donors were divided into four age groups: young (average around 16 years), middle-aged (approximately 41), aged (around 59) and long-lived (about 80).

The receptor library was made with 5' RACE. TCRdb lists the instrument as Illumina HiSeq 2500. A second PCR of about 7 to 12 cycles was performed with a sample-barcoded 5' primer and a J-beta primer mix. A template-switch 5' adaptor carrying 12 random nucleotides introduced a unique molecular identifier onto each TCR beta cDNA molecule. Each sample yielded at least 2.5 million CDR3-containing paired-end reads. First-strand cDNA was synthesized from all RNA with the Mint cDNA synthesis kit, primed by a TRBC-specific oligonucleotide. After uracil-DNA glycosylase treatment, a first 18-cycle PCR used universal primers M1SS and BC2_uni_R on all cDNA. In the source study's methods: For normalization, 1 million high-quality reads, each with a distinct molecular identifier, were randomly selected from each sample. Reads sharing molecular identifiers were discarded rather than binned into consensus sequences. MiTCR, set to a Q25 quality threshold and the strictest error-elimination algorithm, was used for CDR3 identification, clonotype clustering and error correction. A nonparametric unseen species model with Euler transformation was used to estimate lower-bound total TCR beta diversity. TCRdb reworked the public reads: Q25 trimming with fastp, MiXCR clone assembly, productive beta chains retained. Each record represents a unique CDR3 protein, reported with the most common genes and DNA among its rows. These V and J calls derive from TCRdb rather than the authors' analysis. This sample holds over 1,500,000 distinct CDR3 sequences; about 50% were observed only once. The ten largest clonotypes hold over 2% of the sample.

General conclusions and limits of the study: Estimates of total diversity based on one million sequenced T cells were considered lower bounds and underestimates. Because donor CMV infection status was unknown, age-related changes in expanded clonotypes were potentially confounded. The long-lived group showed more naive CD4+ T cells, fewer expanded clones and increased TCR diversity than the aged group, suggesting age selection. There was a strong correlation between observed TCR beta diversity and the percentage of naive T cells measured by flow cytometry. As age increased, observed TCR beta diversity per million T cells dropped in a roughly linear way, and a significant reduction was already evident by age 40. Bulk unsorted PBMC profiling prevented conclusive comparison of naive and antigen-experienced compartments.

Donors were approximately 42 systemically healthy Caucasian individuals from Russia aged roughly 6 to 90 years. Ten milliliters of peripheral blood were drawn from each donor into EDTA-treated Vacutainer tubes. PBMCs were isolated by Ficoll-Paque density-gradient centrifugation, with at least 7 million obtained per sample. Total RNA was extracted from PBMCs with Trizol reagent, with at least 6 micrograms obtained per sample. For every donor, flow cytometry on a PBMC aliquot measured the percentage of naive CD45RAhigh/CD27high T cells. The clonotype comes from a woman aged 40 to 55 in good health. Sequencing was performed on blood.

This receptor carries the CDR3 CASSLPGLAADTQYF. The bases are TGCGCCAGCAGCCTCCCCGGACTAGCGGCAGATACGCAGTATTTT. The rearranged segments are TRBV5-1 and TRBJ2-3; 10 bases in the junction line up with TRBD2. For this chain, trimming is 4 bases at the V end and 4 bases at the J end, and the number of junction bases without a gene match is 6. CDR1 and CDR2, looked up from the germline V gene, are SGHRS and YFSETQ. The CDR3, from cysteine to phenylalanine, totals 15 residues. Just the 45-base CDR3 DNA is kept, in frame starting at base 1.